This entry is about one TCR beta chain. This entry belongs to a study of blood T cell repertoires in COVID-19. As for the study in general: Both acute and convalescent COVID-19 samples were obtained from the United States, Italy and Spain.

CDR1 is SGHAT, CDR2 FQDESV, per germline (reference sequence). V was pared by 6 bases and J by 4 bases, with 7 bases between. The CDR3 spans 12 residues. Some clones are missing from TCRdb's copy, which holds only in-frame ones; the method was immunoSEQ multiplex PCR. Seen here are 30,000 to 40,000 clones, 85% observed once, and the top ten hold approximately 9.9%. The TCR was taken from a human donor in a cohort sampled during active COVID-19. Material for sequencing was peripheral blood. The chain links TRBV11-1 to TRBJ2-1; a possible D gene is TRBD2 (5 bases). The CDR3 region has the DNA TGTGCCAGCAGTCGGGGTTACAATGAGCAGTTCTTC. As protein: CASSRGYNEQFF. The whole variable domain, remainder taken from reference TRBV11-1 and TRBJ2-1, is EAEVAQSPRYKITEKSQAVAFWCDPISGHATLYWYRQILGQGPELLVQFQDESVVDDSQLPKDRFSAERLKGVDSTLKIQPAELGDSAMYLCASSRGYNEQFFGPGTRLTVL.